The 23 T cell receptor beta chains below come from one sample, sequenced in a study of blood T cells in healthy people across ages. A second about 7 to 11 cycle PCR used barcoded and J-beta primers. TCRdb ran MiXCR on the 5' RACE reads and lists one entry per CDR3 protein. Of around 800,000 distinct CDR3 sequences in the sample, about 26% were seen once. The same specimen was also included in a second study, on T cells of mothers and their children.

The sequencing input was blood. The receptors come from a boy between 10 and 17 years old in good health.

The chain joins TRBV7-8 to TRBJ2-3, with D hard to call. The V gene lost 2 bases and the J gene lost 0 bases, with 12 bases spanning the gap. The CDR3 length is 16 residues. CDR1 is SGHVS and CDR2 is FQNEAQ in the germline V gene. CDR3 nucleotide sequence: TGTGCCAGCAGCTTAAGGCCTCCGATAAGCACAGATACGCAGTATTTT. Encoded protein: CASSLRPPISTDTQYF.

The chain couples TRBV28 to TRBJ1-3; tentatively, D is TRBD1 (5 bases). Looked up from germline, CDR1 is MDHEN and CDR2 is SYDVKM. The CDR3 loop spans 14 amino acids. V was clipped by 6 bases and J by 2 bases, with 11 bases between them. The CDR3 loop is CASSPAGAGNTIYF. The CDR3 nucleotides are TGTGCCAGCAGCCCCGCGGGGGCTGGAAACACCATATATTTT.

The CDR3 is CASSERGSGNEKLFF. For the CDR3, the DNA is TGTGCCAGCAGCGAACGAGGGAGTGGTAATGAAAAACTGTTTTTT. The chain combines TRBV9 with TRBJ1-4; unclear D gene. Trimming stripped 3 bases from V and 4 bases from J, with 13 bases between. This CDR3 is 15 amino acids long. Germline CDR1 and CDR2: SGDLS and YYNGEE.

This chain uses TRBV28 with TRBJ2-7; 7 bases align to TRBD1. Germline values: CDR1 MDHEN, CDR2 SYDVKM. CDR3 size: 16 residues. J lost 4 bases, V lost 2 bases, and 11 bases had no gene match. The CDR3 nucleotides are TGTGCCAGCAGTTTAAACCCGCCAGGGGGTCAATACGAGCAGTACTTC. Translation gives CASSLNPPGGQYEQYF. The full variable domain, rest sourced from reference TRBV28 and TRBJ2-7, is DVKVTQSSRYLVKRTGEKVFLECVQDMDHENMFWYRQDPGLGLRLIYFSYDVKMKEKGDIPEGYSVSREKKERFSLILESASTNQTSMYLCASSLNPPGGQYEQYFGPGTRLTVT.

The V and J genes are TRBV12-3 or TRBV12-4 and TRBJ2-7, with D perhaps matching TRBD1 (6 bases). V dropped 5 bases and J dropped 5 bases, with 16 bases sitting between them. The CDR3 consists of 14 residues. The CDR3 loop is CASSLQTGSHEQYF. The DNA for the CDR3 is TGTGCCAGCAGTCTCCAAACAGGGAGCCACGAGCAGTACTTC.

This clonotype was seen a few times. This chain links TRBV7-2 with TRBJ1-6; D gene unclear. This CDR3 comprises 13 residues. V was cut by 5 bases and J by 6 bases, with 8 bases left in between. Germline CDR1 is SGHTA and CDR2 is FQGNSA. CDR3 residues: CASSPRSNSPLHF. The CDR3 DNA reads TGTGCCAGCAGCCCGAGAAGTAATTCACCCCTCCACTTT.

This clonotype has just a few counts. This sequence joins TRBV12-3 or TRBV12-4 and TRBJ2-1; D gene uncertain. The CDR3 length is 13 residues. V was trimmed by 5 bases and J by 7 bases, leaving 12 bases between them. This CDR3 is CASSTSSRNEQFF. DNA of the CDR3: TGTGCCAGCAGTACCTCCTCTAGGAATGAGCAGTTCTTC.

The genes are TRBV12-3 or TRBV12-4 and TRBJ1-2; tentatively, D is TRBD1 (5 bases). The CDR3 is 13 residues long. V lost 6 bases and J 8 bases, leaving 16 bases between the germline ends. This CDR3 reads CASSSSGRGGYTF. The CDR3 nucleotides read TGTGCCAGCAGCTCCAGTGGACGGGGCGGCTACACCTTC.

In nucleotides, the CDR3 is TGTGCCAGCAGCGTAGATGGAGGGGCGACGACTAATGAAAAACTGTTTTTT. Protein sequence: CASSVDGGATTNEKLFF. The gene calls are TRBV9 and TRBJ1-4, with D possibly matching TRBD1 (5 bases). The CDR3 runs 17 residues. Trimming removed 0 bases from V and 2 bases from J, with 14 bases in between. CDR1 SGDLS and CDR2 YYNGEE come from the germline V gene.

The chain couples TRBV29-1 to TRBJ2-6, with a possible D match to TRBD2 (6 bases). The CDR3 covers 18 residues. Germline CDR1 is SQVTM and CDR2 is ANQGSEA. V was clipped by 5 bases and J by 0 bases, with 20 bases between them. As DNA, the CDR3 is TGCAGCGTTCGGAGGGGCCTAAAAAAAACCTCTGGGGCCAACGTCCTGACTTTC. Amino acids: CSVRRGLKKTSGANVLTF.

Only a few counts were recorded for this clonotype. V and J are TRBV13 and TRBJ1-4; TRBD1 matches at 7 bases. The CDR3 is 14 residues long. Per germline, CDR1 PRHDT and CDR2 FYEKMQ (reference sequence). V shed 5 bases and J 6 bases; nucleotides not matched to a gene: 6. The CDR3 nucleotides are TGTGCCAGCAGCCCGAACCAGGGGGATGAAAAACTGTTTTTT. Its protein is CASSPNQGDEKLFF.

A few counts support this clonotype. In DNA, the CDR3 is TGTGCCAGCAGTGATTCTAGGACAGGGCAAGAGACCCAGTACTTC. It encodes CASSDSRTGQETQYF. The J gene is TRBJ2-5, the V gene TRBV25-1; 8 positions agree with TRBD1. Germline V gene sequence: CDR1 MGHDK, CDR2 SYGVNS. V shed 3 bases and J 2 bases; nucleotides not matched to a gene: 5. The length of the CDR3 is 15 residues.

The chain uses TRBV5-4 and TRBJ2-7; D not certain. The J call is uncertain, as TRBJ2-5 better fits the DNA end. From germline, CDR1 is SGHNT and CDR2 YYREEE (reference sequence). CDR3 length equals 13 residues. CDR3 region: CASSSRGWETQYF. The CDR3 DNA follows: TGTGCCAGCAGCTCCAGAGGCTGGGAGACCCAGTACTTC.

Here the CDR3 reads CASSLEGRRVETQYF. CDR3 in DNA: TGTGCCAGCAGTTTGGAGGGGAGGCGGGTAGAGACCCAGTACTTC. J is TRBJ2-5 and V is TRBV27, with a weak D call TRBD2 (6 bases). The CDR3 loop spans 15 amino acids. The germline CDR1 and CDR2 sequences are MNHEY and SMNVEV (reference sequence). V was pared by 3 bases and J by 4 bases, with 15 bases between.

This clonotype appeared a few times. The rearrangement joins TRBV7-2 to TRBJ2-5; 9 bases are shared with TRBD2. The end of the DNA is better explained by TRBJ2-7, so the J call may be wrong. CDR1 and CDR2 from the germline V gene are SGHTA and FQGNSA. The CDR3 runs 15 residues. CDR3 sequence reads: CASSAGLAISYEQYF. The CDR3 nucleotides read TGTGCCAGCAGCGCCGGACTAGCGATCTCCTACGAGCAGTACTTC.

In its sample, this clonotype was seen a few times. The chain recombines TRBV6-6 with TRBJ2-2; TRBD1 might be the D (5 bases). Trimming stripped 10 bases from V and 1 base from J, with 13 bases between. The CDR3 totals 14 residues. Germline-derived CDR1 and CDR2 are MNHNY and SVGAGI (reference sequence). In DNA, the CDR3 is TGTGCCACCGGCCCAGGGAAGAACACCGGGGAGCTGTTTTTT. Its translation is CATGPGKNTGELFF.

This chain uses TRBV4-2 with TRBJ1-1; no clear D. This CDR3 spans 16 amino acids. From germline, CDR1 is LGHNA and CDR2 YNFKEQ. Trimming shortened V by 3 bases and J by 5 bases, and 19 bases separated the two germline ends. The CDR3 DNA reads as TGTGCCAGCAGCCAGGAAGAGAGGCTCTCGGGGACTGAAGCTTTCTTT. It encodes CASSQEERLSGTEAFF.

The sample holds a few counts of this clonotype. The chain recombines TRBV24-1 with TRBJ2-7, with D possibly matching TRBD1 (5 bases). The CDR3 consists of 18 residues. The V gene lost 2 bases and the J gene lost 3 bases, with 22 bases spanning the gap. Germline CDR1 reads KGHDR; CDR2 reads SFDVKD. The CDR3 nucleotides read TGTGCCACCAGTGATTCGGAGCGAGATCAGGGATCTCGCTACGAGCAGTACTTC. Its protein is CATSDSERDQGSRYEQYF.

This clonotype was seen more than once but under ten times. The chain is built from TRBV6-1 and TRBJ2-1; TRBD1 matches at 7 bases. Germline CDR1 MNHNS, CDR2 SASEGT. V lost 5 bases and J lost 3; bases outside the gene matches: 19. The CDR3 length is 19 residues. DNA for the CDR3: TGTGCCAGCAGTCGCCCCGGGACAGCCTTAAGTTCCTTCTACAATGAGCAGTTCTTC. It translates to CASSRPGTALSSFYNEQFF.

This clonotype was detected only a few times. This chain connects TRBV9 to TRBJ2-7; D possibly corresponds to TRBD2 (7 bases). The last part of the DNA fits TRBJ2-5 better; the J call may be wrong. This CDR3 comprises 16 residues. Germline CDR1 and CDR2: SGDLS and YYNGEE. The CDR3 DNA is TGTGCCAGCAGCTTATCGGGGGGCCAATTACAAGAGACCCAGTACTTC. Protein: CASSLSGGQLQETQYF.

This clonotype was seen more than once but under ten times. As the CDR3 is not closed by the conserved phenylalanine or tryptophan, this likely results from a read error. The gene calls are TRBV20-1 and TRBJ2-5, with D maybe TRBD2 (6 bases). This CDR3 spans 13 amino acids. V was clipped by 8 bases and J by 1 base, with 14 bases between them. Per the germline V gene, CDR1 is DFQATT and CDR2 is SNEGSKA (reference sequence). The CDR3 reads CSTPGTRQETQYI. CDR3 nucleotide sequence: TGCAGTACTCCCGGGACTCGCCAAGAGACCCAGTACATC.

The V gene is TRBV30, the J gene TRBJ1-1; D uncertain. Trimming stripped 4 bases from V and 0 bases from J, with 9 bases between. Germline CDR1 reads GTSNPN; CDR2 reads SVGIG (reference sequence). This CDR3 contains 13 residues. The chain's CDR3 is CAWKNSMNTEAFF. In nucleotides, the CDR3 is TGTGCCTGGAAGAACAGTATGAACACTGAAGCTTTCTTT. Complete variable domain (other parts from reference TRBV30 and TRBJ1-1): SQTIHQWPATLVQPVGSPLSLECTVEGTSNPNLYWYRQAAGRGLQLLFYSVGIGQISSEVPQNLSASRPQDRQFILSSKKLLLSDSGFYLCAWKNSMNTEAFFGQGTRLTVV.

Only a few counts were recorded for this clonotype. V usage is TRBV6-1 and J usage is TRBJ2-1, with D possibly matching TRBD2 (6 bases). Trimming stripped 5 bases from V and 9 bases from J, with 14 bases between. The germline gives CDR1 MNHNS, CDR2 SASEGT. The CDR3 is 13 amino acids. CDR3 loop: CASSWAGKGEQFF. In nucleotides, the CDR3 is TGTGCCAGCAGTTGGGCGGGGAAGGGTGAGCAGTTCTTC.